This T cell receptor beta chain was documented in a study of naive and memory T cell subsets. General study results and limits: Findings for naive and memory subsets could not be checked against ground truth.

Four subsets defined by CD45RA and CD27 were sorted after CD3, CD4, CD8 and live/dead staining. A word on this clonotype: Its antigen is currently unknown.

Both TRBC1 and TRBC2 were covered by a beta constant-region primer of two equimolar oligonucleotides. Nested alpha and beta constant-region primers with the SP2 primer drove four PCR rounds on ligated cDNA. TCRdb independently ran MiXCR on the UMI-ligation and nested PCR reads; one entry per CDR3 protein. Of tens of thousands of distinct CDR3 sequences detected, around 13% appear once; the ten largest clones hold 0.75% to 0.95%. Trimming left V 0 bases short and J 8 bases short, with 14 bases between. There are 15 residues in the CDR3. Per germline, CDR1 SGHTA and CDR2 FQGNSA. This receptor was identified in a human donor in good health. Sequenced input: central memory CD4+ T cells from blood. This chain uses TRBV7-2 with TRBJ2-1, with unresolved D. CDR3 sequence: CASSLAAQSHDEQFF. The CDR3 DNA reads TGTGCCAGCAGCTTAGCGGCCCAGTCCCACGATGAGCAGTTCTTC.